A single sample gave rise to the 2 T cell receptor beta chains below, sequenced in a study of glioma-infiltrating T cells. TCR alpha and beta CDR3 regions were amplified from RNA using iRepertoire nested multiplex PCR. TCRdb used MiXCR to reprocess the multiplex PCR reads, holding one entry per CDR3 protein. The sample lists about 400,000 distinct CDR3 sequences; approximately 42% were seen once. The specimen sequenced was glioma tissue, nonneoplastic brain tissue, or PBMCs (not recorded which). These receptors were collected from a human donor with low-grade glioma or glioblastoma, undergoing nonglioma brain surgery, or in good health (not recorded which).

Turning to this clonotype: Just one base apart from a much larger clone, this may be a read error. The chain employs TRBV20-1 and TRBJ2-1; no clear D gene. CDR1 and CDR2 (germline): DFQATT, SNEGSKA (reference sequence). V lost 6 bases to trimming and J lost 2 bases, with 14 bases between them. The CDR3 spans 14 residues. CDR3 coding DNA: TGCAGTGCCCCCCCTCCCCTAGCCTACAATGAGCAGTTCTTC. Residues: CSAPPPLAYNEQFF.

In its sample, this clonotype was seen many times. The chain has TRBV15 and TRBJ2-5; TRBD1 might be the D (6 bases). Germline V lookup: CDR1 LNHNV, CDR2 YYDKDF (reference sequence). The germline V and J ends were trimmed by 1 base and 5 bases, with 14 bases remaining between them. The CDR3 is made up of 15 amino acids. The CDR3 reads CATSRAGALGETQYF. DNA of the CDR3: TGTGCCACCAGCAGAGCAGGGGCCCTGGGGGAGACCCAGTACTTC.